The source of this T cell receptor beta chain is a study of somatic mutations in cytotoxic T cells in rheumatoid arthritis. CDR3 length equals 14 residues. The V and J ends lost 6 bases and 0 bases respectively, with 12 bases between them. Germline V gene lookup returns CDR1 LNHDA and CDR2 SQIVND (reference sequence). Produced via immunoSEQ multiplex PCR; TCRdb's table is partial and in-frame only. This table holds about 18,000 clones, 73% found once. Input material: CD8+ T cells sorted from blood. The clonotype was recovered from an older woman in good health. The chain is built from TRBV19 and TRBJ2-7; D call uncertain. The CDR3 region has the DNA TGTGCCAGTAGGGATTCCACACCCTCCTACGAGCAGTACTTC. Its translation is CASRDSTPSYEQYF.